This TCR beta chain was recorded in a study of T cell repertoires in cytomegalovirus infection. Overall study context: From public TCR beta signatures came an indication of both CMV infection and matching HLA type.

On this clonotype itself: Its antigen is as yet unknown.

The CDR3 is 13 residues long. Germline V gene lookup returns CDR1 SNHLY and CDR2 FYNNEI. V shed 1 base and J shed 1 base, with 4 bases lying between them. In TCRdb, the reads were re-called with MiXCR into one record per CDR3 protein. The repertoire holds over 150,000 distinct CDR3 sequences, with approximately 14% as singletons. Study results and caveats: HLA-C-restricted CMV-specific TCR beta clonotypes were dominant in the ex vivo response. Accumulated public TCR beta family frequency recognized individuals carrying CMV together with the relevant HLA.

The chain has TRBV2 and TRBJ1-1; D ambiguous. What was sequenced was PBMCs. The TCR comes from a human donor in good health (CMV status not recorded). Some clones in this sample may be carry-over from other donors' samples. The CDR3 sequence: CASSEGRNTEAFF. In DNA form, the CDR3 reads TGTGCCAGCAGTGAAGGGAGGAACACTGAAGCTTTCTTT.